Listed below are T cell receptor beta chains from one sample, sequenced in a study of blood T cell repertoires in COVID-19. Using immunoSEQ multiplex PCR, the repertoire was profiled, and TCRdb retains in-frame clones only, with some absent. The table shows 200,000 to 250,000 clones, with approximately 83% occurring only once. The source material was PBMCs or T cells enriched from blood (not recorded which). These receptors all come from a woman aged 35 to 49 with acute COVID-19. The CDR3 runs from the conserved cysteine through the conserved F or W. The order of the fields is D gene, J gene, CDR3 length, V gene, clone size, CDR3 DNA, CDR3 protein. A D gene is named only where the DNA matches it firmly. Only some rows state a clone size, as once, few, many or a class for expanded clones.

d_gene: TRBD1
j_gene: TRBJ2-7
len: 14
v_gene: TRBV3-1/TRBV3-2
abundance: .
CDR3nt: TGTGCCAGCAGCCGGGACAGGGGGAACTACGAGCAGTACTTC
CDR3aa: CASSRDRGNYEQYF

d_gene: TRBD2
j_gene: TRBJ2-3
len: 18
v_gene: TRBV5-1
abundance: .
CDR3nt: TGCGCCAGCAGCTTCGGACGGGTGGGACTAGCGGGAGTTGATACGCAGTATTTT
CDR3aa: CASSFGRVGLAGVDTQYF

d_gene: .
j_gene: TRBJ1-2
len: 15
v_gene: TRBV4-2
abundance: .
CDR3nt: TGTGCCAGCAGCCAAAAGGCTCAGGGGTTGATCGGCTACACCTTC
CDR3aa: CASSQKAQGLIGYTF

d_gene: .
j_gene: TRBJ1-5
len: 13
v_gene: TRBV29-1
abundance: .
CDR3nt: TGCAGCGTAGGGGAAGGGGGCAATCAGCCCCAGCATTTT
CDR3aa: CSVGEGGNQPQHF

d_gene: TRBD1
j_gene: TRBJ2-4
len: 16
v_gene: TRBV28
abundance: .
CDR3nt: TGTGCCAGCAGTAAAAGGGGGTGGACAGGGTTGGACATTCAGTACTTC
CDR3aa: CASSKRGWTGLDIQYF

d_gene: .
j_gene: TRBJ2-7
len: 13
v_gene: TRBV19
abundance: .
CDR3nt: TGTGCCAGCACGGGGGTTGATTCCTACGAGCAGTACTTC
CDR3aa: CASTGVDSYEQYF

d_gene: TRBD2
j_gene: TRBJ2-3
len: 16
v_gene: TRBV5-1
abundance: .
CDR3nt: TGCGCCAGCAGCTTGGGGACTAGCGGGATTATGGATACGCAGTATTTT
CDR3aa: CASSLGTSGIMDTQYF

d_gene: .
j_gene: TRBJ2-7
len: 12
v_gene: TRBV2
abundance: .
CDR3nt: TGTGCCAGCGCCCTTGACGGGTACGAGCAGTACTTC
CDR3aa: CASALDGYEQYF

d_gene: .
j_gene: TRBJ1-1
len: 19
v_gene: TRBV3-1/TRBV3-2
abundance: .
CDR3nt: TGTGCCAGCAGCGCCCAAGGGCAGGGGAGGGCCCCAGTGAACACTGAAGCTTTCTTT
CDR3aa: CASSAQGQGRAPVNTEAFF

d_gene: .
j_gene: TRBJ1-2
len: 13
v_gene: TRBV28
abundance: once
CDR3nt: TGTGCCAGCAGCCCCCTAGCGAACTATGGCTACACCTTC
CDR3aa: CASSPLANYGYTF

d_gene: .
j_gene: TRBJ1-2
len: 14
v_gene: TRBV18
abundance: .
CDR3nt: TGTGCCAGCTCACCACGGGCGGAGAGCGGTAGCTACACCTTC
CDR3aa: CASSPRAESGSYTF

d_gene: TRBD1
j_gene: TRBJ1-2
len: 13
v_gene: TRBV27
abundance: .
CDR3nt: TGTGCCAGCGGGGGACAGGGATCGGGTGGCTACACCTTC
CDR3aa: CASGGQGSGGYTF

d_gene: .
j_gene: TRBJ2-1
len: 13
v_gene: TRBV24-1
abundance: .
CDR3nt: TGTGCCACCAGGGCAGGGCGTTACAATGAGCAGTTCTTC
CDR3aa: CATRAGRYNEQFF

d_gene: TRBD1
j_gene: TRBJ1-1
len: 14
v_gene: TRBV11-3
abundance: .
CDR3nt: TGTGCCAGCAGCCCACAGGGGGCGAGCACTGAAGCTTTCTTT
CDR3aa: CASSPQGASTEAFF

d_gene: TRBD1
j_gene: TRBJ1-2
len: 15
v_gene: TRBV7-8
abundance: .
CDR3nt: TGTGCCAGCAGCTCGGACAGGGGACGTAACTATGGCTACACCTTC
CDR3aa: CASSSDRGRNYGYTF

d_gene: .
j_gene: TRBJ2-1
len: 15
v_gene: TRBV11-1
abundance: .
CDR3nt: TGTGCCAGCAGCTCCCACAGCAGCTCCTACAATGAGCAGTTCTTC
CDR3aa: CASSSHSSSYNEQFF

d_gene: TRBD2
j_gene: TRBJ2-7
len: 14
v_gene: TRBV10-3
abundance: .
CDR3nt: TGTGCCATCAGTGGAGGACTAGCGGGAGACGAGCAGTACTTC
CDR3aa: CAISGGLAGDEQYF

d_gene: .
j_gene: TRBJ1-1
len: 14
v_gene: TRBV5-1
abundance: .
CDR3nt: TGCGCCAGCAGCCCCGGGAGTAGGGAGAGGCAAGCTTTCTTT
CDR3aa: CASSPGSRERQAFF

d_gene: .
j_gene: TRBJ2-3
len: 17
v_gene: TRBV7-9
abundance: .
CDR3nt: TGTGCCAGCAGCTTAGGCGGGGAGTTGAGTGGCACAGATACGCAGTATTTT
CDR3aa: CASSLGGELSGTDTQYF

d_gene: .
j_gene: TRBJ2-7
len: 13
v_gene: TRBV5-1
abundance: .
CDR3nt: TGCGCCAGCAGCTTGGTCGGGTCCTACGAGCAGTACTTC
CDR3aa: CASSLVGSYEQYF

d_gene: .
j_gene: TRBJ2-1
len: 11
v_gene: TRBV28
abundance: .
CDR3nt: TGTGCCAGCAGTTTAATGGCTGAGCAGTTCTTC
CDR3aa: CASSLMAEQFF

d_gene: TRBD1
j_gene: TRBJ1-2
len: 13
v_gene: TRBV19
abundance: .
CDR3nt: TGTGCCAGTAGTTGGGACAGCTACTATGGCTACACCTTC
CDR3aa: CASSWDSYYGYTF

d_gene: .
j_gene: TRBJ2-3
len: 14
v_gene: TRBV11-2
abundance: .
CDR3nt: TGTGCCAGCAGCGGACAGTCTAGCACAGATACGCAGTATTTT
CDR3aa: CASSGQSSTDTQYF

d_gene: TRBD1
j_gene: TRBJ2-2
len: 14
v_gene: TRBV19
abundance: .
CDR3nt: TGTGCCAGTGGGACAGGAGCGAACACCGGGGAGCTGTTTTTT
CDR3aa: CASGTGANTGELFF

d_gene: .
j_gene: TRBJ2-1
len: 17
v_gene: TRBV21-1
abundance: .
CDR3nt: TGTGCCAGCAGCATAATCTTTGGACTAGCGGACTACAATGAGCAGTTCTTC
CDR3aa: CASSIIFGLADYNEQFF

d_gene: .
j_gene: TRBJ1-6
len: 16
v_gene: TRBV28
abundance: .
CDR3nt: TGTGCCAGCAGTTTTGACCAGGCCCCTTCGGGGTCACCCCTCCACTTT
CDR3aa: CASSFDQAPSGSPLHF

d_gene: .
j_gene: TRBJ2-7
len: 14
v_gene: TRBV5-1
abundance: .
CDR3nt: TGCGCCAGCAGCTTGTCAGAGGCAGCGTACGAGCAGTACTTC
CDR3aa: CASSLSEAAYEQYF

d_gene: .
j_gene: TRBJ1-5
len: 15
v_gene: TRBV30
abundance: .
CDR3nt: TGTGCCTGGAGTGTACGCGGCAGGGGCAATCAGCCCCAGCATTTT
CDR3aa: CAWSVRGRGNQPQHF

d_gene: .
j_gene: TRBJ1-5
len: 15
v_gene: TRBV18
abundance: .
CDR3nt: TGTGCCAGCTCCCCCACAACAGGACCGAATCAGCCCCAGCATTTT
CDR3aa: CASSPTTGPNQPQHF

d_gene: TRBD2
j_gene: TRBJ2-1
len: 16
v_gene: TRBV7-3
abundance: .
CDR3nt: TGTGCCAGCAGCTTATTAGGGCGGGAGGGCCGAAATGAGCAGTTCTTC
CDR3aa: CASSLLGREGRNEQFF

d_gene: TRBD1
j_gene: TRBJ2-7
len: 17
v_gene: TRBV3-1/TRBV3-2
abundance: few
CDR3nt: TGTGCCAGCAGCCAAGATTGGGGACAGGCCTCCTCCTACGAGCAGTACTTC
CDR3aa: CASSQDWGQASSYEQYF

d_gene: .
j_gene: TRBJ1-3
len: 15
v_gene: TRBV14
abundance: .
CDR3nt: TGTGCCAGCAGCCAGTTTGGGGGGGTCGGAAACACCATATATTTT
CDR3aa: CASSQFGGVGNTIYF

d_gene: .
j_gene: TRBJ2-3
len: 16
v_gene: TRBV7-9
abundance: .
CDR3nt: TGTGCCAGCAGCTTAAAGGGACTCCTTTTCACAGATACGCAGTATTTT
CDR3aa: CASSLKGLLFTDTQYF

d_gene: TRBD2
j_gene: TRBJ2-3
len: 14
v_gene: TRBV11-3
abundance: .
CDR3nt: TGTGCCAGCAGCTTAGAAGCGGGAACAGATACGCAGTATTTT
CDR3aa: CASSLEAGTDTQYF

d_gene: .
j_gene: TRBJ2-7
len: 13
v_gene: TRBV6-1
abundance: .
CDR3nt: TGTGCCAGCAGTGATACCCAGGGCCACGAGCAGTACTTC
CDR3aa: CASSDTQGHEQYF

d_gene: TRBD2
j_gene: TRBJ2-1
len: 15
v_gene: TRBV11-1
abundance: .
CDR3nt: TGTGCCAGCACCATGGGTAGCGGGATTTACAATGAGCAGTTCTTC
CDR3aa: CASTMGSGIYNEQFF

d_gene: .
j_gene: TRBJ2-3
len: 15
v_gene: TRBV5-8
abundance: .
CDR3nt: TGTGCCAGCAGCTTAGCAGGGGCGGGCACAGATACGCAGTATTTT
CDR3aa: CASSLAGAGTDTQYF

d_gene: TRBD1
j_gene: TRBJ2-5
len: 13
v_gene: TRBV6-5
abundance: .
CDR3nt: TGTGCCAGCAGTCCTACAGGGGCTGAGACCCAGTACTTC
CDR3aa: CASSPTGAETQYF

d_gene: .
j_gene: TRBJ2-1
len: 15
v_gene: TRBV7-9
abundance: few
CDR3nt: TGTGCCAGCAGCTTAGCGTATAACTCTCCCTCGGAGCAGTTCTTC
CDR3aa: CASSLAYNSPSEQFF

d_gene: TRBD2
j_gene: TRBJ2-7
len: 17
v_gene: TRBV7-3
abundance: once
CDR3nt: TGTGCCAGCAGCTTAACTGGGACTAGCGGGAGTTTGAACGAGCAGTACTTC
CDR3aa: CASSLTGTSGSLNEQYF

d_gene: TRBD1
j_gene: TRBJ1-2
len: 11
v_gene: TRBV10-3
abundance: .
CDR3nt: TGTGCCATCAGACAGGGGCATGGCTACACCTTC
CDR3aa: CAIRQGHGYTF

d_gene: .
j_gene: TRBJ2-2
len: 13
v_gene: TRBV29-1
abundance: .
CDR3nt: TGCAGCGCCCGCGCCACCGGCACCGGGGAGCTGTTTTTT
CDR3aa: CSARATGTGELFF

d_gene: .
j_gene: TRBJ2-1
len: 13
v_gene: TRBV5-1
abundance: .
CDR3nt: TGCGCCAGCAGCTTGCAGGGATACAATGAGCAGTTCTTC
CDR3aa: CASSLQGYNEQFF

d_gene: TRBD2
j_gene: TRBJ2-7
len: 17
v_gene: TRBV24-1
abundance: .
CDR3nt: TGTGCCACCAGTGACGGACTAGCGGGAGGACGGTCCTACGAGCAGTACTTC
CDR3aa: CATSDGLAGGRSYEQYF

d_gene: .
j_gene: TRBJ1-1
len: 14
v_gene: TRBV5-4
abundance: .
CDR3nt: TGTGCCAGCAGCTTGTGGGGTAAAAAGGGGGAAGCTTTCTTT
CDR3aa: CASSLWGKKGEAFF

d_gene: .
j_gene: TRBJ1-1
len: 10
v_gene: TRBV29-1
abundance: few
CDR3nt: TGCAGCGTCTCACACCAGGAAGCTTTCTTT
CDR3aa: CSVSHQEAFF

d_gene: TRBD1
j_gene: TRBJ2-3
len: 16
v_gene: TRBV24-1
abundance: .
CDR3nt: TGTGCCACCAGTGATTTAGGGGACAGGGGCACAGATACGCAGTATTTT
CDR3aa: CATSDLGDRGTDTQYF

d_gene: TRBD2
j_gene: TRBJ2-5
len: 16
v_gene: TRBV6-2/TRBV6-3
abundance: .
CDR3nt: TGTGCCAGCAGTTACTCTCCGGCTAGCGGTCAAGAGACCCAGTACTTC
CDR3aa: CASSYSPASGQETQYF

d_gene: TRBD1
j_gene: TRBJ1-6
len: 16
v_gene: TRBV28
abundance: .
CDR3nt: TGTGCCAGCATCTCAACTCGGGACAGAAAGAATTCACCCCTCCACTTT
CDR3aa: CASISTRDRKNSPLHF

d_gene: .
j_gene: TRBJ1-1
len: 13
v_gene: TRBV28
abundance: .
CDR3nt: TGTGCCAGCAGGGATGGGCCCAACACTGAAGCTTTCTTT
CDR3aa: CASRDGPNTEAFF

d_gene: TRBD1
j_gene: TRBJ2-2
len: 15
v_gene: TRBV27
abundance: .
CDR3nt: TGTGCCAGCAGTTTGAGGGACAGACCCACCGGGGAGCTGTTTTTT
CDR3aa: CASSLRDRPTGELFF

d_gene: TRBD2
j_gene: TRBJ2-7
len: 13
v_gene: TRBV2
abundance: .
CDR3nt: TGTGCCAGCAGCCTGGGGGGGTTGGGAGAGCAGTACTTC
CDR3aa: CASSLGGLGEQYF